This TCR beta chain appears in the sequencing data of a study of blood T cell repertoires in COVID-19. Study information: Material from acute and convalescent COVID-19 was sourced from the United States, Italy and Spain. Sample material is recorded as cDNA or gDNA derived from T cells, B-cell-depleted T cells, or PBMCs.

The CDR3 runs 14 residues. CDR1 is SNHLY and CDR2 is FYNNEI in the germline V gene. V was clipped by 4 bases and J by 3 bases, with 10 bases between them. Per the authors' pipeline: The assay estimated nucleated cells by amplifying reference gene primers. Sequenced by immunoSEQ multiplex PCR; TCRdb stores in-frame clones only, minus some. From that table come the V and J calls and clone size; the DNA was used to work out D and trimming. The sample comprises about 73,000 clones, about 80% of which are singletons, and 28% rests with the top ten. This receptor was obtained from a human donor in a cohort sampled during active COVID-19. The sample consisted of peripheral blood. The rearrangement joins TRBV2 to TRBJ2-4; D remains ambiguous. The CDR3 DNA reads as TGTGCCAGCAGTGCGACAAATAACAAAAACATTCAGTACTTC. This sequence encodes CASSATNNKNIQYF.